This entry lists 12 T cell receptor beta chains sequenced from one sample in a study of T-cell reconstitution after alpha-beta-depleted transplantation in children. Preparation of the TCRbeta library involved a method that used unique molecular identifiers. TCRdb recomputed calls from the PCR reads with MiXCR, one row per CDR3 protein. The data contain roughly 200,000 distinct CDR3 sequences, roughly 7.1% of them singletons. Sample: PBMCs, taken before TCRalphabeta/CD19-depleted stem cell transplant. The receptors originated from a boy aged 2 to 9 with acute lymphoblastic leukemia, due to receive a stem cell transplant.

This clonotype was recorded at least ten times. The CDR3 here is CSARARLVSGTGELFF. Written as DNA, the CDR3 is TGCAGTGCTAGAGCCAGACTGGTCTCGGGCACCGGGGAGCTGTTTTTT. The J gene is TRBJ2-2, the V gene TRBV20-1, with unresolved D. V was shortened by 1 base and J by 4 bases, with 16 bases between the two germline ends. The length of the CDR3 is 16 residues. Germline loops: CDR1 DFQATT, CDR2 SNEGSKA (reference sequence).

The V gene is TRBV6-1, the J gene TRBJ1-2; 8 nucleotides line up with TRBD1. J gave up 4 bases and V 2 bases, and 0 bases lay outside the gene matches. CDR1 is MNHNS, CDR2 SASEGT, per germline. The CDR3 contains 13 residues. The CDR3 sequence: CASSETGGYGYTF. CDR3 sequence (DNA): TGTGCCAGCAGTGAAACAGGGGGCTATGGCTACACCTTC.

The chain carries TRBV7-2 and TRBJ2-7, with TRBD2 matching over 10 bases. The J segment lost 5 bases and the V segment lost 1 base, leaving 5 bases of the junction unmatched. Germline CDR1 reads SGHTA; CDR2 reads FQGNSA. There are 15 residues in the CDR3. The CDR3 coding sequence is TGTGCCAGCAGCTTAGTTCCTAGCGGGGGCCACGAGCAGTACTTC. As protein: CASSLVPSGGHEQYF.

This clonotype was found many times. The V gene is TRBV5-1, the J gene TRBJ2-7, with D possibly being TRBD1 (6 bases). The CDR3 runs to 14 residues. Germline CDR1 SGHRS, CDR2 YFSETQ. With 2 bases removed from V and 1 base from J, the gap between germline ends came to 10 bases. DNA of the CDR3: TGCGCCAGCAGCTTTCGGGACACGTCCTACGAGCAGTACTTC. This translates into CASSFRDTSYEQYF.

This clonotype appeared many times. The chain combines TRBV7-2 with TRBJ2-2, with 12 bases aligning to TRBD2. Per the germline V gene, CDR1 is SGHTA and CDR2 is FQGNSA. This CDR3 spans 17 amino acids. Trimming cost V 5 bases and J 6 bases; bases outside gene matches: 10. CDR3 region: CASSRRTLAGGPGELFF. The DNA of the CDR3 is TGTGCCAGCAGCCGAAGGACTCTAGCGGGGGGGCCCGGGGAGCTGTTTTTT.

This clonotype occurred many times. The gene calls are TRBV28 and TRBJ2-3; D tentatively reads TRBD1 or TRBD2 (7 bases each). This CDR3 is built from 18 residues. Germline CDR1 MDHEN, CDR2 SYDVKM. Deletions cut 2 bases from V and 4 bases from J, with 22 bases between. CDR3 sequence (DNA): TGTGCCAGCAGTTTACCCCAGTTTGGGGAGGGGGCCTCAGATACGCAGTATTTT. It yields the protein CASSLPQFGEGASDTQYF.

In this sample, this clonotype turned up many times. The V call is TRBV3-1, the J call TRBJ2-1; D is unresolved. Germline loops: CDR1 LGHDT, CDR2 YNNKEL (reference sequence). The V end lost 10 bases, the J end lost 5 bases, and 15 bases lay between the germline ends. The length of the CDR3 is 13 residues. CDR3 sequence: CAKTAAEDNEQFF. For the CDR3, the DNA is TGTGCCAAAACAGCTGCAGAGGACAATGAGCAGTTCTTC.

This clonotype appeared a few times. V usage is TRBV28 and J usage is TRBJ1-1; D unresolved. Germline V gene data show CDR1 as MDHEN and CDR2 as SYDVKM. This CDR3 has 12 residues. The V and J ends lost 7 bases and 8 bases respectively, with 14 bases between them. The CDR3 region has the DNA TGTGCCAGCACTTCTGTCGGGGAAGAAGCTTTCTTT. This codes for CASTSVGEEAFF.

V and J are TRBV10-3 and TRBJ2-1; TRBD2 agrees at 12 bases. V lost 9 bases and J lost 9; bases outside the gene matches: 9. The CDR3 spans 14 residues. From germline, CDR1 is ENHRY and CDR2 SYGVKD. Here the CDR3 reads CAIPTSGRSGEQFF. CDR3 DNA sequence: TGTGCCATACCGACTAGCGGGAGAAGTGGTGAGCAGTTCTTC.

A remark on this clonotype: One end of the junction fails to match germline, which may point to a read error. The chain carries TRBV29-1 and TRBJ1-2, with no clear D. Germline CDR1 and CDR2: SQVTM and ANQGSEA. The CDR3 covers 12 residues. The CDR3 loop reads CSVRQTEYGYAF. DNA for the CDR3: TGCAGCGTCCGTCAGACGGAATATGGCTACGCCTTC.

V is TRBV6-5 and J is TRBJ2-5; D not resolved. CDR3 length equals 14 residues. Germline CDR1 is MNHEY and CDR2 is SVGAGI. With 3 bases removed from V and 5 bases from J, the gap between germline ends came to 13 bases. For the CDR3, the DNA is TGTGCCAGCAGTTATAGGTGGCGGCCCGAGACCCAGTACTTC. It encodes CASSYRWRPETQYF.

This clonotype was detected ten times or more. The junction differs from germline at one of its ends, possibly a read error. This rearrangement joins TRBV7-2 to TRBJ2-7; 8 bases map to TRBD2. The CDR3 totals 15 residues. Germline CDR1 is SGHTA and CDR2 is FQGNSA. Here the CDR3 DNA reads TGTGCCAGCAGCGTAGCTAGCGGGTTTTCCTACGAGCAGTACTTC. Residues: CASSVASGFSYEQYF.